This TCR beta chain came from a study of blood T cells in healthy people across ages. Study outcomes and limitations: Diversity of TCR beta per million T cells declined in a roughly linear way with age.

A J-beta primer mix and a sample-barcoded 5' primer were used in a second PCR of about 7 to 12 cycles. A single record per CDR3 protein comes from TCRdb applying MiXCR to the 5' RACE reads. This table has about 970,000 distinct CDR3 sequences, about 51% appearing once. Concerning this clonotype: Its antigen is unknown.

V lost 3 bases, J lost 2 bases, and 11 bases lay in between. CDR3 size: 14 residues. Sequenced material: blood. The chain has TRBV12-3 or TRBV12-4 and TRBJ2-7; D call uncertain. This TCR was sampled from a woman aged 55-69 years in good health. CDR3 bases: TGTGCCAGCAGTTTGGGAAGGAGAACCTACGAGCAGTACTTC. It translates to CASSLGRRTYEQYF.